Detailed here is one T cell receptor (beta chain). Its cognate antigen has yet to be identified. Base qualities are not at hand, and no much larger clone is one base apart. The sample is drawn from a study of cytomegalovirus exposure and HLA in healthy donors (dated by TCRdb to the late 2010s). In the study overall: An earlier analysis of several hundred of the donors reported 276 Gb of sequence data and 90 million to 120 million unique TCR beta sequences obtained from 150 million to 200 million T cells. An early release covering about 600 HLA-typed donors comprised 250 to 350 gigabases of sequencing data and around 86 million unique TCR sequences. Among the roughly 370 genotyped donors, approximately 81% belonged to the genetic ancestry cluster associated with self-reported Caucasian donors. The study was designed to test whether signatures of past pathogen exposure could be identified by cataloging public T cell receptors. The study used immunosequencing to profile the T cell repertoires of some 600 subjects and linked those repertoires to cytomegalovirus serostatus. Along with the roughly 670-subject first cohort, a separate validation cohort of around 120 different subjects was used. The study combined high-throughput TCR immunosequencing, statistical association of individual TCRs with disease status, and machine learning to predict cytomegalovirus infection status. A later analysis re-analyzed previously published TCR beta repertoires from 650 to 800 donors and added high-resolution HLA genotyping to study TCR occurrence patterns. Rather than using new phenotypic data, the later analysis identified candidate immune exposures from TCR beta sequences and from how often those sequences occurred across donors. In an earlier analysis of 587 of the donors, high-throughput TCR beta sequencing was used to judge whether each TCR beta V gene segment behaved as functional or pseudogenic. Donor age, sex, ethnicity and CMV serostatus were compiled alongside the repertoire data. A later genetic analysis took genome-wide SNP genotypes for about 55% of the 666 donors and used that subset as a discovery cohort. All discovery cohort repertoires had been generated on a single sequencing platform. Class I and class II HLA loci were covered by the typing at four-digit resolution. Typing coverage differed by locus: A, B, C, DRB1 and DQB1 were typed in about 620-640 donors, DQA1 in about 550, DPA1 in around 610, and DPB1 in 450 to 480. About 5 DR-DQ haplotypes were handled as single units for association and clustering, since linkage in the cohort was strong. On average, roughly 200,000 unique TCR beta nucleotide sequences were sequenced per donor among 300 to 500 genotyped donors of the cohort, with 15% to 20% of those sequences being non-productive.

The library was generated by the immunoSEQ multiplex PCR assay. For the multiplex PCR, a mixture combining 60 forward primers for TCR Vbeta segments and 13 reverse primers for TCR Jbeta segments was used. The CDR3 region of rearranged TCR beta genes was amplified from genomic DNA by a multiplex PCR assay. Amplified TCR beta libraries were sequenced as 87-base-pair reads on the Illumina HiSeq System. The study's own analysis went as follows. A later analysis tallied 75 million to 95 million unique TCR beta chains across the 666 repertoires, and around 12 million of those chains were shared by two or more donors. A nearest-neighbor algorithm error-corrected the raw reads and collapsed the reads into unique sequences, merging closely related sequences to remove PCR and sequencing errors. CDR3 sequences were aligned to IMGT reference sequences to assign V, D and J gene segments. For a sequence to be retained, a match of at least six nucleotides to both a V gene segment and a J gene segment was required. Rearrangements were called productive when the CDR3 lacked stop codons and stayed in frame with V and J; all others were non-productive. Following IMGT convention, CDR3 was defined as the stretch from the second conserved V-encoded cysteine to the conserved J-encoded phenylalanine. In an earlier analysis of more than 550 of the donors, sequences lacking an unambiguous match to a single V gene segment were excluded. An earlier analysis of almost 600 of the donors classified V segments as functional when productive rearrangements were above 56.7% and as segregating when the standard deviation between donors was above 5%. A statistical classification framework was developed to diagnose cytomegalovirus status using the catalog of TCR beta chain sequences. A later analysis assigned V and J genes by comparing TCR nucleotide sequences with IMGT/GENE-DB human TR gene sequences. The TCRdist pipeline was used in a later analysis to assign CDR3 sequences and most-parsimonious VDJ recombination scenarios. In a later analysis, each TCR beta chain was defined by its CDR3 amino acid sequence together with its V-gene family, and reads lacking a unique V-gene family were excluded. A later analysis removed 600 or so highly shared, low-generation-probability nucleotide sequences to deal with suspected cross-contamination and a sequencing artifact. A later analysis calculated a clonal expansion index for each public chain from normalized within-repertoire ranks of inferred template counts. A later analysis computed generation probabilities with a VDJ recombination model fitted to out-of-frame rearrangements, and checked the results against IGoR. A later analysis scored TCR-TCR, TCR-HLA and TCR-CMV co-occurrence with hypergeometric tests, applying a repertoire-size bias correction to TCR pairs. In a later analysis, false discovery rates were estimated by permuting HLA or CMV assignments 20 times. A later analysis grouped co-occurring TCRs with DBSCAN, adding TCRdist sequence similarity when clustering within HLA-allele-positive subsets. Repertoires with fewer than 30,000 or more than 120,000 public chains, plus five repertoires with anomalous nucleotide sharing, were excluded from co-occurrence clustering. Entries here come from immuneACCESS through TCRdb and include only in-frame sequences with V and J called. Some clones fail to appear in such tables; in the studies checked, an unresolved V gene covers under half of the shortfall, and the cause of the remainder is unknown. For V, J and clone size, that table is used; D and trimming come from the DNA. The sample profile shows about 88,000 clones; 70% to 85% of them were found once. Approximately 2.6% of the sample rests with the top ten.

The CDR3, from cysteine to phenylalanine, totals 11 residues. CDR3 DNA is the only sequence kept; it has 33 bases, read in frame from the first base. The germline V gene (reference sequence) sets CDR1 to DFQATT and CDR2 to SNEGSKA. Summary of the overall study and its limitations: The classifier was reported to diagnose cytomegalovirus status with high specificity and sensitivity in both the original cohort and the validation cohort. Most TCR sequences were seen in very few donors, while some public TCRs were found in many individuals. A further reported finding was that TCR beta sequences accurately predicted the HLA-A and HLA-B alleles for most subjects in the first cohort. In a later analysis, TCR association rates were found to vary across HLA loci, with the most associated TCRs seen for DRB1 alleles and the fewest for HLA-C alleles. An earlier analysis of 587 of the donors showed that most TCR beta V segments appeared in productive rearrangements either about 87% or about 30% of the time, which broadly matched IMGT annotations. The only immune exposure information available for the cohort was CMV serostatus. When HLA alleles, especially DR and DQ, strongly co-occurred, TCR associations were difficult to assign to individual alleles. A few of the identified cytomegalovirus-associated TCR beta chains were confirmed in vitro to be specific for cytomegalovirus antigens. Specific HLA alleles were associated with some 15,000 TCR beta sequences at a false discovery rate of 0.05 in a later analysis. About 17 rarely observed V segments, including chromosome 9 orphons, were excluded from the earlier analysis of several hundred of the donors because counts were too low. Presence/absence analyses assumed roughly uniform sequencing depth across donors, an assumption that may not hold. A later analysis reported that several top co-occurrence clusters appeared linked to parvovirus B19, influenza, CMV and Epstein-Barr virus. According to a later analysis, most CMV-associated TCR beta chains appeared to be HLA-restricted, and the HLA associations seemed to be driven largely by CMV exposure. The 87-base-pair reads could not distinguish some IMGT-functional V segments, including TRBV6-2 and TRBV6-3, so those segments were excluded. In a later analysis, HLA-associated TCR beta chains were found to be more clonally expanded and to have lower generation probabilities than equally common non-associated chains. Correlated functional status among segregating V segments might be attributable to linkage disequilibrium, but an unknown experimental factor could not be ruled out. A group of highly shared sequence variants was considered likely to be a technical artifact of the sequencing pipeline. The study gave a list of some 150 TCR beta chains associated with cytomegalovirus. According to the authors, the approach could potentially be generalized to other disease states and immunological phenotypes. Compared with the 666-donor mean, donors in an Asian-associated ancestry cluster had fewer N-insertions in productive TCRs, according to a later genetic analysis. V-gene and J-gene trimming of TCR beta chains was associated with a missense DCLRE1C variant in a later genetic analysis, and the association was replicated in an independent cohort. Because some donors lacked HLA typing at each locus, the association tests relied only on the typed subset. Only TCR beta chains were sequenced in this cohort, and the absence of alpha or paired-chain data limited detectable features.

The cohort consisted of some 730 healthy bone marrow donors. At the time of sampling, all cohort members were nominally healthy, though unrecorded immune exposures were likely present. The donor was CMV seronegative and belonged to the group of more than 300 seronegative cohort members. Every donor gave a peripheral blood sample, and the peripheral blood mononuclear cells from that sample were used for TCR beta sequencing. The Qiagen DNeasy Blood Extraction Kit was used to extract genomic DNA from the blood cell samples. The sample taken for sequencing was PBMCs. This receptor was obtained from a man younger than 45 in good health and CMV-seronegative. The sequence joins TRBV20-1 to TRBJ2-1, and TRBD1 matches 7 of the central bases. The nucleotides are TGCAGCGGGACAGTCCATAATGAGCAGTTCTTC. It codes for CSGTVHNEQFF.